This T cell receptor (beta chain) was sequenced in a study of blood T cell repertoires in COVID-19. Study-wide context: Italy, Spain and the United States were the sources of the convalescent and acute COVID-19 samples.

Per the study methods: The assay estimated nucleated cells by amplifying reference gene primers. This table comes from immunoSEQ multiplex PCR, and its TCRdb copy is limited to in-frame clones, with some not included. V and J calls and clone size follow that table, whereas D and trimming were derived from the DNA. The table records 150,000 to 200,000 clones, more than 75% of them present only once. Per germline, CDR1 MNHEY and CDR2 SMNVEV (reference sequence). The CDR3 is 13 residues long. The ends were cut back, 7 bases at V and 4 bases at J, with 13 bases in the middle. Sequenced material: peripheral blood. The sequence was obtained from a woman aged 45-60 years with active or convalescent COVID-19. V gene TRBV27 combines with J gene TRBJ1-1; D remains unclear. CDR3 in amino acids: CASIPRLGTEAFF. CDR3 sequence (DNA): TGTGCCAGCATCCCCAGACTGGGCACTGAAGCTTTCTTT.